Listed here are 32 T cell receptor beta chains from one sample, sequenced in a study of yellow fever vaccine responses in identical twins. Each CDR3 protein is one row after TCRdb ran MiXCR on the RT-PCR reads. The sample shows about 18,000 distinct CDR3 sequences, 55% to 65% of them seen only once. The sequencing here drew on T cells from blood (PBMCs), unsorted or a sorted subset (not recorded which), taken before or after yellow fever vaccination (not recorded which). These receptors were taken from a woman younger than 35 who received the yellow fever vaccine.

Written as DNA, the CDR3 is TGTGCCAGCAGCCTGGGGACCTACACTGAAGCTTTCTTT. Protein: CASSLGTYTEAFF. This sequence joins TRBV5-5 and TRBJ1-1, with D perhaps matching TRBD1 (5 bases). Trimming pared 4 bases from V and 3 bases from J, leaving 10 bases between. Per germline, CDR1 SGHKS and CDR2 YYEKEE (reference sequence). CDR3 length equals 13 residues.

CDR3: CASSEGTVNTEAFF. For the CDR3, the DNA is TGCGCCAGCAGCGAGGGAACGGTGAACACTGAAGCTTTCTTT. The J gene is TRBJ1-1, the V gene TRBV5-1; D remains unclear. CDR1 is SGHRS, CDR2 YFSETQ, per germline. This CDR3 has 14 residues. V lost 4 bases to trimming and J lost 0 bases, with 10 bases between them.

This clonotype came up a few times. V is TRBV5-1 and J is TRBJ2-5; the D is unclear. The length of the CDR3 is 14 residues. CDR1 SGHRS and CDR2 YFSETQ come from the germline V gene. V lost 7 bases, J lost 2 bases, and 15 bases lay in between. CDR3 nucleotide sequence: TGCGCCAGCGGCAAAGCGAAGGGACAAGAGACCCAGTACTTC. It is translated as CASGKAKGQETQYF. The entire variable domain, with the rest obtained from reference TRBV5-1 and TRBJ2-5, is as follows: KAGVTQTPRYLIKTRGQQVTLSCSPISGHRSVSWYQQTPGQGLQFLFEYFSETQRNKGNFPGRFSGRQFSNSRSEMNVSTLELGDSALYLCASGKAKGQETQYFGPGTRLLVL.

The rearrangement joins TRBV7-2 to TRBJ2-1; a possible D gene is TRBD1 (5 bases). V lost 5 bases and J 1 base, leaving 9 bases between the germline ends. In germline, CDR1 is SGHTA, CDR2 FQGNSA. This CDR3 is built from 14 residues. The DNA of the CDR3 is TGTGCCAGCAGCCCCCGACAGTCCTACAATGAGCAGTTCTTC. It yields the protein CASSPRQSYNEQFF.

The V gene is TRBV29-1, the J gene TRBJ2-3; D not certain. This CDR3 has 12 residues. Germline-derived CDR1 and CDR2 are SQVTM and ANQGSEA. Trimming removed 4 bases from V and 6 bases from J, with 11 bases in between. CDR3 residues: CSVVLVGDTQYF. CDR3 DNA sequence: TGCAGCGTTGTTCTCGTGGGGGATACGCAGTATTTT.

J is TRBJ2-1 and V is TRBV2; D gene unclear. Germline V gene data show CDR1 as SNHLY and CDR2 as FYNNEI. The CDR3 runs to 15 residues. The V gene lost 5 bases and the J gene lost 4 bases, with 15 bases spanning the gap. CDR3: CASSMAERSYNEQFF. For the CDR3, the DNA is TGTGCCAGCAGTATGGCGGAGAGGTCTTACAATGAGCAGTTCTTC.

This clonotype was seen once. The chain carries TRBV20-1 and TRBJ1-2, with D unresolved. Germline CDR1 DFQATT, CDR2 SNEGSKA (reference sequence). Trimming left V 6 bases short and J 5 bases short, with 7 bases between. The CDR3 extends over 10 amino acids. The CDR3 coding sequence is TGCAGTGCCGAGGGTTATGGCTACACCTTC. This translates into CSAEGYGYTF.

The V call is TRBV11-3, the J call TRBJ2-7; D remains ambiguous. Germline V gene data show CDR1 as SGHNT and CDR2 as YENEEA. Trimming took 5 bases from V and 4 from J, leaving 12 bases between them. CDR3 length: 13 residues. The CDR3 protein is CASSLGTLYEQYF. The CDR3 region has the DNA TGTGCCAGCAGCCTAGGCACCTTGTACGAGCAGTACTTC.

The CDR3 bases are TGCAGTGCTTATTCCGTGGGTGAGCAGTTCTTC. Amino acids: CSAYSVGEQFF. V is TRBV20-1 and J is TRBJ2-1; D is undetermined. CDR3 length: 11 residues. Trimming took off 5 bases at V and 9 bases at J, with 11 bases between the two ends. Germline V gene lookup returns CDR1 DFQATT and CDR2 SNEGSKA (reference sequence).

The table lists this clonotype with a few counts. The CDR3 protein is CASSIRREQFF. The CDR3 DNA reads TGTGCCAGTAGTATCAGGAGAGAGCAGTTCTTC. This chain links TRBV19 with TRBJ2-1, with D unclear. CDR1 and CDR2 (germline): LNHDA, SQIVND (reference sequence). Trimming removed 3 bases at V and 10 bases at J, with 7 bases between. This CDR3 spans 11 amino acids.

In its sample, this clonotype was seen a few times. This rearrangement joins TRBV23-1 to TRBJ2-5; D is undetermined. TRBV23-1 is reported as an ORF; its role is uncertain. V lost 3 bases, J lost 5 bases, and 10 bases lay in between. This CDR3 is built from 13 residues. The CDR3 here is CASSQGLFETQYF. The CDR3, as DNA: TGCGCCAGCAGTCAGGGCTTGTTTGAGACCCAGTACTTC.

The V and J genes are TRBV3-1 and TRBJ1-1; D is uncertain. Germline loops: CDR1 LGHDT, CDR2 YNNKEL (reference sequence). The CDR3 spans 15 residues. The V end lost 4 bases, the J end lost 5 bases, and 17 bases lay between the germline ends. CDR3 coding DNA: TGTGCCAGCAGCCCGACGGGCGTGATGGGAACTGAAGCTTTCTTT. It yields the protein CASSPTGVMGTEAFF.

The chain uses TRBV29-1 and TRBJ2-5; 12 bases line up with TRBD1. The germline CDR1 and CDR2 sequences are SQVTM and ANQGSEA. The CDR3 is 14 residues long. With V trimmed by 7 bases and J by 4 bases, 7 bases remained unmatched. Here the CDR3 reads CSATGQGAGETQYF. The CDR3 nucleotides read TGCAGCGCTACGGGACAGGGGGCCGGAGAGACCCAGTACTTC.

The rearrangement links TRBV20-1 to TRBJ2-7; 16 bases line up with TRBD2. This CDR3 comprises 14 residues. Per the germline V gene, CDR1 is DFQATT and CDR2 is SNEGSKA (reference sequence). Unmatched junction bases numbered 2, after V lost 5 bases and J lost 4 bases. This CDR3 is CSAGTSGGAYEQYV. CDR3 sequence (DNA): TGCAGTGCTGGGACTAGCGGGGGGGCTTACGAGCAGTACGTC.

To note about this clonotype: An end of the junction differs from the germline gene, which may be a read error. The V gene is TRBV19, the J gene TRBJ2-1, with 9 bases identical to TRBD2. The CDR3 covers 17 residues. CDR1 is LNHDA and CDR2 is SQIVND in the germline V gene (reference sequence). Here the CDR3 reads CASSIAGVVLGYNEQFF. CDR3 coding DNA: TGTGCCAGTAGCATAGCGGGAGTGGTTTTGGGCTACAATGAGCAGTTCTTC.

The rearrangement joins TRBV18 to TRBJ2-5, with 8 bases that match TRBD1. V was clipped by 4 bases and J by 6 bases; unmatched bases: 13. Germline CDR1 is KGHSH and CDR2 is LQKENI. The CDR3 is made up of 16 amino acids. The CDR3 bases are TGTGCCAGCTCACTCGGCCCCAGGGGGCTCTTGCAGACCCAGTACTTC. Protein product: CASSLGPRGLLQTQYF. The full variable domain, with the rest looked up from reference TRBV18 and TRBJ2-5, is NAGVMQNPRHLVRRRGQEARLRCSPMKGHSHVYWYRQLPEEGLKFMVYLQKENIIDESGMPKERFSAEFPKEGPSILRIQQVVRGDSAAYFCASSLGPRGLLQTQYFGPGTRLLVL.

This clonotype came up a few times. The chain couples TRBV11-1 to TRBJ2-7, with D hard to call. The CDR3 is 12 amino acids. V was shortened by 4 bases and J by 4 bases, with 8 bases between the two germline ends. CDR1 is SGHAT and CDR2 is FQDESV in the germline V gene (reference sequence). CDR3 protein: CASSSNIYEQYF. The CDR3 nucleotides are TGTGCCAGCAGCTCCAACATATACGAGCAGTACTTC. The full variable domain, with the rest looked up from reference TRBV11-1 and TRBJ2-7, is EAEVAQSPRYKITEKSQAVAFWCDPISGHATLYWYRQILGQGPELLVQFQDESVVDDSQLPKDRFSAERLKGVDSTLKIQPAELGDSAMYLCASSSNIYEQYFGPGTRLTVT.

V is TRBV7-2 and J is TRBJ1-5; no definite D call. Trimming removed 7 bases from V and 1 base from J, with 8 bases in between. Germline CDR1 and CDR2: SGHTA and FQGNSA. The CDR3 is 13 amino acids. CDR3 amino acids: CASNEGSNQPQHF. The CDR3 region has the DNA TGTGCCAGCAATGAAGGGAGCAATCAGCCCCAGCATTTT.

The gene calls are TRBV11-3 and TRBJ2-5; 8 bases agree with TRBD2. Germline loops: CDR1 SGHNT, CDR2 YENEEA. V lost 3 bases to trimming and J lost 0 bases; unmatched junction nucleotides: 3. The CDR3 sequence is 15 residues long. The CDR3 loop is CASSFNSGNQETQYF. The CDR3 bases are TGTGCCAGCAGCTTTAATAGCGGGAACCAAGAGACCCAGTACTTC.

The genes are TRBV18 and TRBJ1-5; unclear D gene. This CDR3 has 13 amino acids. With 6 bases removed from V and 5 bases from J, the gap between germline ends came to 11 bases. Germline-derived CDR1 and CDR2 are KGHSH and LQKENI. The CDR3 coding sequence is TGTGCCAGCTCCCCCGGCGCCGATCAGCCCCAGCATTTT. Protein product: CASSPGADQPQHF. Supplemented by reference TRBV18 and TRBJ1-5, the full variable domain reads NAGVMQNPRHLVRRRGQEARLRCSPMKGHSHVYWYRQLPEEGLKFMVYLQKENIIDESGMPKERFSAEFPKEGPSILRIQQVVRGDSAAYFCASSPGADQPQHFGDGTRLSIL.

The chain joins TRBV3-1 to TRBJ2-1; TRBD2 might be the D (6 bases). The CDR3 extends over 16 amino acids. Germline V gives CDR1 LGHDT, CDR2 YNNKEL (reference sequence). The ends were cut back, 4 bases at V and 4 bases at J, with 17 bases in the middle. The CDR3 protein is CASSPWGLQTYNEQFF. In nucleotides, the CDR3 is TGTGCCAGCAGCCCTTGGGGACTTCAGACGTACAATGAGCAGTTCTTC.

The V call is TRBV9, the J call TRBJ2-1, with D perhaps being TRBD1 or TRBD2 (5 bases each). The CDR3 runs 13 residues. V was trimmed by 4 bases and J by 6 bases, leaving 11 bases between them. From germline, CDR1 is SGDLS and CDR2 YYNGEE. Written as DNA, the CDR3 is TGTGCCAGCAGCTTTGGGACGCCCAATGAGCAGTTCTTC. It codes for CASSFGTPNEQFF.

The CDR3 loop is CASSLGTGQSNQPQHF. The DNA of the CDR3 is TGTGCCAGCAGTTTGGGGACAGGACAGAGCAATCAGCCCCAGCATTTT. The chain links TRBV12-3 or TRBV12-4 to TRBJ1-5, with TRBD1 identical over 8 bases. V trimming: 3 bases; J trimming: 1 base; junction bases outside the gene matches: 5. This CDR3 region has 16 residues.

The V call is TRBV11-2, the J call TRBJ2-1; tentatively, D is TRBD1 or TRBD2 (5 bases each). This CDR3 is built from 15 residues. CDR1 is SGHAT and CDR2 is FQNNGV in the germline V gene. V was clipped by 5 bases and J by 3 bases, with 14 bases between them. CDR3 protein: CASSNSRGVYNEQFF. In DNA form, the CDR3 reads TGTGCCAGCAGCAATTCACGGGGCGTCTACAATGAGCAGTTCTTC.

This chain connects TRBV6-4 to TRBJ2-1, with 12 nucleotides matching TRBD2. Germline-derived CDR1 and CDR2 are MRHNA and SNTAGT. After removal of 5 bases from V and 4 bases from J, the junction contained 6 bases not matched to a gene. The CDR3 totals 16 residues. CDR3 residues: CASSNVLAGGYNEQFF. The CDR3 coding sequence is TGTGCCAGCAGTAACGTACTAGCGGGGGGTTACAATGAGCAGTTCTTC.

This clonotype was counted a single time. A read error may produce the germline difference seen at one junction end. The rearrangement joins TRBV5-6 to TRBJ2-1; the D call may be TRBD1 or TRBD2 (5 bases each). Germline values: CDR1 SGHDT, CDR2 YYEEEE. The CDR3 has 16 amino acids. CDR3 DNA: TGTGCCAGCAGCTTGGCCCGGGACCTCTCCTACAATGAGCACTTCTTC. Translated: CASSLARDLSYNEHFF.

The chain has TRBV20-1 and TRBJ1-1; D gene ambiguous. The V end was cut by 2 bases, the J end by 4 bases, with 17 bases between. The CDR3 sequence is 15 residues long. CDR1 is DFQATT and CDR2 is SNEGSKA in the germline V gene (reference sequence). The CDR3 spells CSARPGYHDGTEAFF. The CDR3 DNA follows: TGCAGTGCTAGACCGGGATACCACGATGGCACTGAAGCTTTCTTT.

The rearrangement links TRBV5-1 to TRBJ2-7; the D is unclear. The CDR3 extends over 15 amino acids. The germline V gene has CDR1 SGHRS and CDR2 YFSETQ. Trimming removed 0 bases from V and 2 bases from J, with 12 bases in between. CDR3 nucleotide sequence: TGCGCCAGCAGCTTGGAGGCAGTTACAACCTACGAGCAGTACTTC. Protein sequence: CASSLEAVTTYEQYF.

The chain employs TRBV10-3 and TRBJ1-5, with a tentative D call TRBD1 (5 bases). In germline, CDR1 is ENHRY, CDR2 SYGVKD. The V end lost 0 bases, the J end lost 9 bases, and 9 bases lay between the germline ends. This CDR3 spans 13 amino acids. The CDR3 is CAISESGVGPQHF. CDR3 sequence (DNA): TGTGCCATCAGTGAGTCGGGGGTTGGGCCCCAGCATTTT.

This clonotype turned up a few times. The V gene is TRBV5-1, the J gene TRBJ1-6, with D tentatively TRBD1 (6 bases). The germline CDR1 and CDR2 sequences are SGHRS and YFSETQ. Between the trimmed V and J ends, which lost 1 base and 10 bases, there was a span of 15 bases. The CDR3 is made up of 15 amino acids. The DNA for the CDR3 is TGCGCCAGCAGCTTGTTGGCAGGGGAGGCGTCACCCCTCCACTTT. It encodes CASSLLAGEASPLHF. The full variable domain, with the rest looked up from reference TRBV5-1 and TRBJ1-6, is KAGVTQTPRYLIKTRGQQVTLSCSPISGHRSVSWYQQTPGQGLQFLFEYFSETQRNKGNFPGRFSGRQFSNSRSEMNVSTLELGDSALYLCASSLLAGEASPLHFGNGTRLTVT.

The rearrangement links TRBV7-9 to TRBJ1-1; no firm D call. The CDR3 contains 14 residues. V was trimmed by 2 bases and J by 1 base, leaving 8 bases between them. Germline CDR1 is SEHNR and CDR2 is FQNEAQ (reference sequence). The DNA of the CDR3 is TGTGCCAGCAGCTTAAATGCGGGGAACACTGAAGCTTTCTTT. Translation gives CASSLNAGNTEAFF.

The CDR3 protein is CASGETGVQYF. The CDR3 nucleotides read TGTGCCAGCGGGGAAACTGGGGTCCAGTACTTC. The rearrangement joins TRBV12-3 or TRBV12-4 to TRBJ2-5; D not certain. The CDR3 covers 11 residues. V was shortened by 8 bases and J by 10 bases, with 14 bases between the two germline ends.